These T cell receptor beta chains were read from a single sample in a study of OX40 agonist ivuxolimab in advanced cancers. Only in-frame clones appear in the TCRdb table, and some are missing; sequencing was by immunoSEQ multiplex PCR. The sample shows more than 60,000 clones, more than 80% of them seen only once. Material: CD4+ or CD8+ T cells sorted from blood, obtained in a trial of the OX40 agonist ivuxolimab. Receptors were obtained from an adult with an advanced solid tumor such as melanoma, head and neck, liver or kidney cancer. The CDR3 runs from the conserved cysteine through the conserved F or W. A D gene is named only where the DNA matches it firmly. The size of a clone is reported for some rows only, either as once, few or many, or as a class for expanded clones.

TRBV7-9	-	TRBJ2-3	-	TGTGCCAGCAGCGGACCCCGGGGCTTTACAAGCACAGATACGCAGTATTTT	CASSGPRGFTSTDTQYF
TRBV30	-	TRBJ1-4	TRBD1	TGTGCCTGCACAGGGGCTCTTTGGGAAAAACTGTTTTTT	CACTGALWEKLFF
TRBV27	-	TRBJ1-4	TRBD1	TGTGCCAGCAGTCCTGGACAGGGAGGTTTTCGGGAAAAACTGTTTTTT	CASSPGQGGFREKLFF
TRBV9	-	TRBJ2-1	-	TGTGCCAGCAGCCTCGCCGGGAGTGTTGAGCAGTTCTTC	CASSLAGSVEQFF
TRBV9	-	TRBJ2-7	-	TGTGCCAGCAGCGTAGATCCTACTCCTGACGAGCAGTACTTC	CASSVDPTPDEQYF
TRBV7-9	-	TRBJ2-7	-	TGTGCCAGCAGCCCTCCTGGTATCTCCTACGAGCAGTACTTC	CASSPPGISYEQYF
TRBV7-9	-	TRBJ1-4	-	TGTGCCAGCAGCTCCACCGGGGCCAGTAATGAAAAACTGTTTTTT	CASSSTGASNEKLFF
TRBV11-2	few	TRBJ2-5	TRBD1	TGTGCCAGCAGCCCAGGTTGGGACAGGGCAGCCGAGACCCAGTACTTC	CASSPGWDRAAETQYF
TRBV6-6	-	TRBJ2-2	TRBD2	TGTGCCAGCAGTTACTCACTAGCGGGGGCCACCGGGGAGCTGTTTTTT	CASSYSLAGATGELFF
TRBV7-6	-	TRBJ2-7	-	TGTGCCAGCAGCTCGCGAATAGGGAAGAAGTCCTACGAGCAGTACTTC	CASSSRIGKKSYEQYF
TRBV29-1	-	TRBJ1-2	-	TGCAGCGTCCGGGACGAGATAGGGGATGGCTACACCTTC	CSVRDEIGDGYTF
TRBV9	-	TRBJ2-3	-	TGTGCCAGCAGCGTAGTGGCGGCCACAGATACGCAGTATTTT	CASSVVAATDTQYF
TRBV27	once	TRBJ2-1	TRBD2	TGTGCCAGCGTTTCCGGGACTAGAAATGAGCAGTTCTTC	CASVSGTRNEQFF
TRBV27	once	TRBJ2-7	-	TGTGCCAGCAGTTTAGCAAGGCTGCCGGCCTACGAGCAGTACTTC	CASSLARLPAYEQYF
TRBV14	-	TRBJ1-4	TRBD1	TGTGCCAGCAGCCAAGGACAGGGGGCGCCTGAAAAACTGTTTTTT	CASSQGQGAPEKLFF